This T cell receptor (beta chain) originates from a study of T cell responses to AZD1222 COVID-19 vaccine (dated by TCRdb to about 2021). Study-wide context: AZD1222 recipients given second doses at about 4 weeks or at about 12 weeks were pooled, since spike-specific TCR depth and breadth were not found to differ between the two schedules. A total of around 240 trial participants underwent TCR sequencing, of whom 207 had received two doses of AZD1222 and roughly 26 had received two doses of the MenACWY control vaccine. Enrollment into the trials was organized by age into subgroups of 18-55, 56-69 and 70-plus years, and those subgroups contained approximately 160, 26 and 62 TCR-sequenced participants, respectively. Broad study findings and their caveats: Conclusions about previously exposed vaccinees are limited because only a handful of AZD1222 recipients were SARS-CoV-2 seropositive at baseline. The whole spike protein was spanned by vaccine-associated CD4 TCRs, and dominant responses were seen in regions 160-218 and 743-854. Reportedly, almost half of the unique spike-specific TCRs recognized epitopes lying outside the regions that are mutated in the B.1.351 and B.1.1.7 variants. Spike-specific TCR breadth and depth rose significantly after two AZD1222 doses compared with day 0 and with MenACWY recipients. Because no day 14 peak-response samples were available, repertoires were characterized only after the peak T cell response. The 56-69-year group was small, and its depth increase did not reach significance, likely because of low power. Participants were mostly white British and included more females than males, and it was suggested by the authors that clonal diversity may have been underestimated.

Reading the label with the study, this specimen's time point is: baseline before first vaccination. Samples from vaccinated people were obtained from the UK trials COV001 and COV002, which included a single-blind randomized controlled phase 2/3 trial of AZD1222 (ChAdOx1 nCoV-19) in healthy adults. For TCRbeta chain sequencing, PBMC samples were collected from trial participants at day 0 and at day 28 after the second dose. The CDR3 regions of human TCRbeta chains were analyzed by immunosequencing. The original pipeline was this. TCRs in the repertoires were matched against a reference library of SARS-CoV-2-specific TCRs that had been generated with the MIRA antigen-specificity platform. Breadth meant the fraction of unique TCRs that were SARS-CoV-2-associated, whereas depth meant the fraction of total T cells that were SARS-CoV-2-associated. Using the MIRA data, each spike-specific TCR was assigned both to the spike region to which the TCR was reactive and to a CD4 or CD8 class. Log10-transformed breadth and depth values were compared by one-way ANOVA with Sidak's multiple comparisons tests. TCRdb holds this immuneACCESS table with in-frame rearrangements only. Some clones are missing; in checked studies, unresolved V genes explain under half, and the rest has no known cause. That table supplies the V and J calls and clone size; D and trimming were determined from the DNA. In this sample the table shows about 170,000 clones, 80% to 95% of which occur a single time. The ten most abundant clones make up over 1.5% of the sample.

Reading from cysteine to phenylalanine, the CDR3 counts 15 amino acids. Solely the CDR3 DNA is kept, with 45 bases framed from the first base. V gives up 2 bases and J gives up 0 bases, and the segment between their germline ends measures 8 bases. As encoded in the germline V gene, CDR1 is SGDLS while CDR2 is YYNGEE. This clone was picked up one time. The target of this receptor is not known. Base qualities are not provided; no much larger clone lies one nucleotide away. The input for sequencing was peripheral blood, taken on day 0 of AZD1222 vaccination. The sequence joins TRBV9 to TRBJ1-4; confidence is insufficient to name the D gene. The clonotype originates from an adult in good health. The nucleotides read TGTGCCAGCAGCGTCTCAGGTGCAACTAATGAAAAACTGTTTTTT. Translation gives CASSVSGATNEKLFF. The entire variable domain, with the stretches around the CDR3 drawn from the reference TRBV9 and TRBJ1-4 proteins, is DSGVTQTPKHLITATGQRVTLRCSPRSGDLSVYWYQQSLDQGLQFLIQYYNGEERAKGNILERFSAQQFPDLHSELNLSSLELGDSALYFCASSVSGATNEKLFFGSGTQLSVL.